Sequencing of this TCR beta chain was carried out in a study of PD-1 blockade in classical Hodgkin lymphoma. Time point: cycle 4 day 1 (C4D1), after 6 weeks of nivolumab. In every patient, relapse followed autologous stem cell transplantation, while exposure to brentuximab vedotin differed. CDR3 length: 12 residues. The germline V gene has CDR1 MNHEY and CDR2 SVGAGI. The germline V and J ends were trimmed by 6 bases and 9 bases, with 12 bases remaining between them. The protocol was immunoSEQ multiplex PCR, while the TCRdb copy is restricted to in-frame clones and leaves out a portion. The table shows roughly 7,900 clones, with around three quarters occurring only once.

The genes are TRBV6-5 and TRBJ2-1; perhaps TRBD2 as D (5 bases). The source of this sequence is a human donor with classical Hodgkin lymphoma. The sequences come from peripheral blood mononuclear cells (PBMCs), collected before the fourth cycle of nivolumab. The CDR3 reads CASRSGLGEQFF. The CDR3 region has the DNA TGTGCCAGCAGATCAGGACTCGGTGAGCAGTTCTTC.